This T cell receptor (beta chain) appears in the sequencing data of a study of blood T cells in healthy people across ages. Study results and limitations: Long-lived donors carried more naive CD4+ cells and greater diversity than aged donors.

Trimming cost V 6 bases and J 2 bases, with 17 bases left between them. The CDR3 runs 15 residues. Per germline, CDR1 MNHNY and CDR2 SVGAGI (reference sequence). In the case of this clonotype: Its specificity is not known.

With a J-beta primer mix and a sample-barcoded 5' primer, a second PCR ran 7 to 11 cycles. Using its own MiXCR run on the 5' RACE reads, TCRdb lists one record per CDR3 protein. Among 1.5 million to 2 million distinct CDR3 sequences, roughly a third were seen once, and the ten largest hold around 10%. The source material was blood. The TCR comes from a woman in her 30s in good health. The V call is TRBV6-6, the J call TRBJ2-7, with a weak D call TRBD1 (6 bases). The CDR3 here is CASRQQGRFTYEQYF. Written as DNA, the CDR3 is TGTGCCAGCAGACAGCAGGGGCGATTTACCTACGAGCAGTACTTC.